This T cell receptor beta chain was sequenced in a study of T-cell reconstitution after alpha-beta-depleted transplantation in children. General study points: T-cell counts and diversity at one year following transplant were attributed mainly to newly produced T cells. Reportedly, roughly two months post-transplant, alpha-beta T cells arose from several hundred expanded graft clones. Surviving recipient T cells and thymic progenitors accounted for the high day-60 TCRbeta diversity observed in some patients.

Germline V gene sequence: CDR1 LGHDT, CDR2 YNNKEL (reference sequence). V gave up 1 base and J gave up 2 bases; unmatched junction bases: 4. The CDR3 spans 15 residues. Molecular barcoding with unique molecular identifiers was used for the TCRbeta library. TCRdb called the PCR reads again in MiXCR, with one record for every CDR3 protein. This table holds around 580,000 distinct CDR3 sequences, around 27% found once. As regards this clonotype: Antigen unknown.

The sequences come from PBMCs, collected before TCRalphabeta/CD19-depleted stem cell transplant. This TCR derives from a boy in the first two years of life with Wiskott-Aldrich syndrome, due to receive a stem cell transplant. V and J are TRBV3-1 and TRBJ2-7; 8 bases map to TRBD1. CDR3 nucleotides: TGTGCCAGCAGCCAAGCGACAGGGGCCCCCTACGAGCAGTACTTC. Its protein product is CASSQATGAPYEQYF.